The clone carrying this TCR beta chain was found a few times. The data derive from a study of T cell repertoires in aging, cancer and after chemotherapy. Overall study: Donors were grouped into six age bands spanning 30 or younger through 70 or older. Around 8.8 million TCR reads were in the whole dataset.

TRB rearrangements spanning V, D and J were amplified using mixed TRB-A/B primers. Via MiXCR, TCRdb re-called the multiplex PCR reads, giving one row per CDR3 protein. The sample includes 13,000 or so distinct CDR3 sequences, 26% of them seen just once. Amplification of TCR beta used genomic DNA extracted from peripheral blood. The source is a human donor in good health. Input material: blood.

The CDR3 bases are TGTGCCAGCACCCTGGGGCAGGGGCCCACTGAAGCTTTCTTT. Translated: CASTLGQGPTEAFF. The genes are TRBV25-1 and TRBJ1-1, with D maybe TRBD1 (6 bases). The germline V gene has CDR1 MGHDK and CDR2 SYGVNS. Trimming left V 7 bases short and J 4 bases short, with 16 bases between. This CDR3 region has 14 residues.